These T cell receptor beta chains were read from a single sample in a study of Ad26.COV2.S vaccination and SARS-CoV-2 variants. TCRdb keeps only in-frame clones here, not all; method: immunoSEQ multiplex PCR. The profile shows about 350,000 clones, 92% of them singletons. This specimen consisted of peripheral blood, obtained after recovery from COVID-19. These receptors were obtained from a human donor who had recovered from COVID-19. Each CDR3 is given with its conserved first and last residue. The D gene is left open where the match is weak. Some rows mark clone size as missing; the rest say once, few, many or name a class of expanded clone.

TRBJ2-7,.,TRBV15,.,TGTGCCACCAGCAGAGTGGGTAGCGGCTACGAGCAGTACTTC,CATSRVGSGYEQYF
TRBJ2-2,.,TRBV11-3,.,TGTGCCAGCAGCCCTACCAGAGCCGGGGAGCTGTTTTTT,CASSPTRAGELFF
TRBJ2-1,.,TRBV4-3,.,TGCGCCAGCAGCCAAGATTCAGGGACGGGGTCCTACAATGAGCAGTTCTTC,CASSQDSGTGSYNEQFF
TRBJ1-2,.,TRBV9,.,TGTGCCAGCAGCGCCTCAGGGAACTATGGCTACACCTTC,CASSASGNYGYTF
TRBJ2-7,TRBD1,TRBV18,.,TGTGCCAGCTCTGACAGGGTAGCCCACGAGCAGTACTTC,CASSDRVAHEQYF
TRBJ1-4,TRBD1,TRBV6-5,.,TGTGCCAGCAGTTCGGACAGGGTAGCAACTAATGAAAAACTGTTTTTT,CASSSDRVATNEKLFF
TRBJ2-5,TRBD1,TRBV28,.,TGTGCCAGCCTCTCGGCCAGCCAGGGGGCATCAGAGACCCAGTACTTC,CASLSASQGASETQYF
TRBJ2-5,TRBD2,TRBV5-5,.,TGTGCCAGCAGCATCGGGACTAGCGGGGGGACTAAAGAGACCCAGTACTTC,CASSIGTSGGTKETQYF
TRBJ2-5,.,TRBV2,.,TGTGCCAGCACTCGGGAGGAGACCCAGTACTTC,CASTREETQYF
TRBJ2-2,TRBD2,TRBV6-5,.,TGTGCCAGTCGCGGGGGGCCGAACACCGGGGAGCTGTTTTTT,CASRGGPNTGELFF
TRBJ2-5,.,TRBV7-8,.,TGTGCCAGCAGCTTAGTACTCCGGGCCGAGACCCAGTACTTC,CASSLVLRAETQYF
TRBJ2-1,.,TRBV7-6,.,TGTGCCAGCAGCTCGCGTCTGGATGAGCAGTTCTTC,CASSSRLDEQFF
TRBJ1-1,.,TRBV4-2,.,TGTGCCAGCAGCCAAGACGTGGGACAAAAGAACACTGAAGCTTTCTTT,CASSQDVGQKNTEAFF
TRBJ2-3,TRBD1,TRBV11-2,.,TGTGCCAGCAGCTGGCAGGGACAGGAGGTAGCAGATACGCAGTATTTT,CASSWQGQEVADTQYF
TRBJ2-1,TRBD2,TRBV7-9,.,TGTGCCAGCAGCCGTGGGGGACTAGCGGGGCCCAGCTCCTACAATGAGCAGTTCTTC,CASSRGGLAGPSSYNEQFF
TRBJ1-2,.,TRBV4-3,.,TGCGCCAGCAGCCAAGATCGGACACACTGGGGCTACACCTTC,CASSQDRTHWGYTF
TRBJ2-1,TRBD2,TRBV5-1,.,TGCGCCAGCAGCTTGGCCAATCGCGGGGGGTGGAATGAGCAGTTCTTC,CASSLANRGGWNEQFF
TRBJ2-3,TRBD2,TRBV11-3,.,TGTGCCAGCAGAGACCCGAGCGGGGGGACCACAGATACGCAGTATTTT,CASRDPSGGTTDTQYF
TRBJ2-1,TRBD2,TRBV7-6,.,TGTGCCAGCAGCTTCAGCGGGGGCGCCTACAATGAGCAGTTCTTC,CASSFSGGAYNEQFF
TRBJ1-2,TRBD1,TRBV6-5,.,TGTGCCAGCAGTTTAAAGACAGGGGGTAACTATGGCTACACCTTC,CASSLKTGGNYGYTF
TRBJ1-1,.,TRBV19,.,TGTGCCAGTAGTATATCCGCGGAGAACACTGAAGCTTTCTTT,CASSISAENTEAFF
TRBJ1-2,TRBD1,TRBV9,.,TGTGCCAGCAGTGGGACAGCACGGTTCTACACCTTC,CASSGTARFYTF
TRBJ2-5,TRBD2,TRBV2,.,TGTGCCAGCAGTGAACTTCTAGCGGGGGCAAACCAAGAGACCCAGTACTTC,CASSELLAGANQETQYF
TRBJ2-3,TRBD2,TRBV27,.,TGTGCCAGCACTATGAGGACTAGTCTCCCACGGTCGGCTAGCACAGATACGCAGTATTTT,CASTMRTSLPRSASTDTQYF
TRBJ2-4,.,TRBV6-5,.,TGTGCCAGCTCGGACGGAGCCAAAAACATTCAGTACTTC,CASSDGAKNIQYF
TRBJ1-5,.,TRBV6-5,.,.,CASSSSTGGRQPQHF
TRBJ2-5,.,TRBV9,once,TGTGCCAGCAGCGTAATAGCGGTTGGGGGTCAAGAGACCCAGTACTTC,CASSVIAVGGQETQYF
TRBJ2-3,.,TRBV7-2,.,TGTGCCAGCAGCTTCTCCCTCCGCGGGGTCGGGGATACGCAGTATTTT,CASSFSLRGVGDTQYF
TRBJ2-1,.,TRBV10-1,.,TGCGCCAGCAGGAGGCAAGACTACAATGAGCAGTTCTTC,CASRRQDYNEQFF
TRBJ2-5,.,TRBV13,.,TGTGCCAGCAGCTTTGGGTCAGGCGGCGAGACCCAGTACTTC,CASSFGSGGETQYF
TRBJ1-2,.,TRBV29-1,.,TGCAGCGTTGGGGTGGGGACGGACTATGGCTACACCTTC,CSVGVGTDYGYTF
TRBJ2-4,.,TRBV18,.,TGTGCCAGCTCACCTCAGGGGATGAACATTCAGTACTTC,CASSPQGMNIQYF
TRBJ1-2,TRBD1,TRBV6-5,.,TGTGCCAGCAGTTACGAAGGACAGGGGGCGCGAGGCTACACCTTC,CASSYEGQGARGYTF
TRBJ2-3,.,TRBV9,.,TGTGCCAGCAGCGTAAGACTTCTCACAGATACGCAGTATTTT,CASSVRLLTDTQYF
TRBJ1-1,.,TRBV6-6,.,TGTGCCAGTTCAGGGCAGGGCACTGAAGCTTTCTTT,CASSGQGTEAFF
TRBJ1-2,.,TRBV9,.,TGTGCCAGCAGCGTAGGATCTAACTATGGCTACACCTTC,CASSVGSNYGYTF
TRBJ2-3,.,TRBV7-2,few,TGTGCCAGCAGCCGGGGACTTCGCACAGATACGCAGTATTTT,CASSRGLRTDTQYF
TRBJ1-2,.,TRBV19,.,TGTGCCAGTAGTCACGGACAGTCATTCTATGGCTACACCTTC,CASSHGQSFYGYTF
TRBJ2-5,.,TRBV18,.,TGTGCCAGCTCATCATTCCAAGAGACCCAGTACTTC,CASSSFQETQYF
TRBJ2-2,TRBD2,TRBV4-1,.,TGCGCCAGCAGCTACCGGACTAGCGGGGGCAAGAACACCGGGGAGCTGTTTTTT,CASSYRTSGGKNTGELFF
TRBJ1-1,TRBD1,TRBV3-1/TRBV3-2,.,TGTGCCAGCAGATCTAAGGGGGCCGGTTGGAACACTGAAGCTTTCTTT,CASRSKGAGWNTEAFF
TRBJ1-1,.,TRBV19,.,TGTGCCAGTAGTCCGGCCGGGCTGAACACTGAAGCTTTCTTT,CASSPAGLNTEAFF
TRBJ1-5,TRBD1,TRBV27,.,TGTGCCAGCAGTTTAAGGACAGGGGCCGGTCAGCCCCAGCATTTT,CASSLRTGAGQPQHF
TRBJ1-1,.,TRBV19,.,TGTGCCAGTAGTAGTTGGGGAGACACTGAAGCTTTCTTT,CASSSWGDTEAFF
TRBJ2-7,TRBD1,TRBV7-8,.,TGTGCCAGCAGCGTCACCGGACAGGACTCCTACGAGCAGTACTTC,CASSVTGQDSYEQYF
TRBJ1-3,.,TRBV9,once,TGTGCCAGCAGCCAGGTCCTAGAGACCACCATATATTTT,CASSQVLETTIYF
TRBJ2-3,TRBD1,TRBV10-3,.,TGTGCCATCAGGGACGGACAGGGGAGCTTAAGCACAGATACGCAGTATTTT,CAIRDGQGSLSTDTQYF
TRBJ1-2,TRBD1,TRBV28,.,TGTGCCAGCAGTTCTGACAGGGCAGGCGGCTACACCTTC,CASSSDRAGGYTF
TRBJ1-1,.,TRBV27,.,TGTGCCAGCAGTTTAACTCACGGGGCTACTGAAGCTTTCTTT,CASSLTHGATEAFF
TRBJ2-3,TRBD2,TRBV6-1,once,TGTGCCAGCAGTGAAGCCCTAGCGGGGGTGGATACGCAGTATTTT,CASSEALAGVDTQYF
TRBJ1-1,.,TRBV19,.,TGTGCCAGTAGCCGCATGAACACTGAAGCTTTCTTT,CASSRMNTEAFF
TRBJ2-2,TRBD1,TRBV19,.,TGTGCCAGTAGTGCCGGGACAGGGGTTCGGGCCAACGCCGGGGAGCTGTTTTTT,CASSAGTGVRANAGELFF
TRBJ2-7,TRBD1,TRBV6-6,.,TGTGCCAGCAGTGGACAGGGGGCGGTTGGTGAGCAGTACTTC,CASSGQGAVGEQYF
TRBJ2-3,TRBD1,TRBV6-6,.,TGTGCCAGCAGGACCGGGACAGGAACAGATACGCAGTATTTT,CASRTGTGTDTQYF